This TCR beta chain was documented in a study of tumor-infiltrating lymphocytes in primary liver carcinoma. Points on this clonotype: A much more abundant neighbour one base away suggests this may be a read error.

The V and J ends lost 8 bases and 4 bases, in that order; junction bases with no gene match: 10. The germline V gene encodes CDR1 MNHNS and CDR2 SASEGT. This CDR3 region has 15 residues. Starting from 500 ng of total RNA, TCR beta cDNA was produced with a primer in the constant region. It was through three nested multiplex PCR rounds of slightly modified ARM-PCR that TCR beta libraries arose. Rounds one and two of PCR, each of roughly 10 cycles, were primed with TRBV1-TRBV30 forward primers and a C-beta reverse primer. TCRdb analysed the multiplex PCR reads with MiXCR anew, one entry per CDR3 protein. The sample holds just over 300,000 distinct CDR3 sequences, approximately 58% seen once. Blood RNA came from unsorted whole blood; germline DNA was also extracted.

This TCR derives from a woman aged 30 to 39 with primary liver carcinoma and hepatitis B virus infection. Sequenced input: peripheral blood. The V and J genes are TRBV6-1 and TRBJ1-5; 8 bases align to TRBD1. This chain's CDR3 is CASFLADRGNQPQHF. The CDR3 nucleotides are TGTGCCAGCTTTCTCGCCGACAGGGGAAATCAGCCCCAGCATTTT.